This T cell receptor beta chain emerged from a study of control samples from healthy donors and cancer patients (TCRdb year 2020). Based on the germline V gene (reference sequence), the CDR1 and CDR2 sequences are LGHDT and YNNKEL. V sheds 3 bases and J sheds 10 bases, leaving 13 bases between their ends. The CDR3 sequence holds 14 residues, the cysteine and phenylalanine included. Only the CDR3 DNA stays, 42 bases, in frame from base 1. The method behind the library was the immunoSEQ multiplex PCR assay. In TCRdb, the immuneACCESS table is reduced to in-frame sequences with V and J assigned. These tables do not hold every clone; where another copy was compared, an unresolved V gene accounts for under half, and the others remain unexplained. The sample table lists some 130,000 clones, roughly 92% of them with a count of one. 5.5% to 7% of the sample goes to the ten largest clones. Points on this clone: Its antigen is not yet known. No much larger clone is present one base from it, and per-base qualities are unavailable.

This clonotype originated in a man between 18 and 29 years old in good health. The sample taken for sequencing was blood. Recombination linked TRBV3-1 (or the pseudogene TRBV3-2) to TRBJ1-6; the D gene identity is not certain. The CDR3 region has the sequence CASSQKVVRSPLHF. The nucleotide sequence is given as TGTGCCAGCAGCCAGAAGGTGGTTCGCTCACCCCTCCACTTT.